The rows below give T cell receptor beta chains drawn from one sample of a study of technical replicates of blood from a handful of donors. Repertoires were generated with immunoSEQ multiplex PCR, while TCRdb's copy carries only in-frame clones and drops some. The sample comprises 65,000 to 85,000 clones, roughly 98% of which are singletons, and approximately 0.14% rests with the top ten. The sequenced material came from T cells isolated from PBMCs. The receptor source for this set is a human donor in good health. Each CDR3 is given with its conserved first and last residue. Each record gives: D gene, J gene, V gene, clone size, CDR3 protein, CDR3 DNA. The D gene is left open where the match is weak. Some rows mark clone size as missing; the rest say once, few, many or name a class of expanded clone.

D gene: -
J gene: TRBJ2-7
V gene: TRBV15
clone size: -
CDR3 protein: CATSRDLTNYEQYF
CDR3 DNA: TGTGCCACCAGCCGGGACTTAACTAACTACGAGCAGTACTTC

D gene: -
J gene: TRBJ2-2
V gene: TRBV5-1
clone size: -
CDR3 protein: CASSPLEQNTGELFF
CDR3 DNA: TGCGCCAGCAGCCCCCTCGAACAGAACACCGGGGAGCTGTTTTTT

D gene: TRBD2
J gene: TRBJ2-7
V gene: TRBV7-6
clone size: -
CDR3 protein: CASSLGGGPFYEQYF
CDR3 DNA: TGTGCCAGCAGCTTAGGGGGGGGACCTTTCTACGAGCAGTACTTC

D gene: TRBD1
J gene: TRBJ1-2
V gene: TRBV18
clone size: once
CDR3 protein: CASSPSSDRGGGYTF
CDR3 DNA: TGTGCCAGCTCACCAAGTAGCGACAGGGGCGGCGGCTACACCTTC

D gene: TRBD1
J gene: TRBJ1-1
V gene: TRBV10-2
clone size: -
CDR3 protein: CASRTGAEAFF
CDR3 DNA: TGCGCCAGCAGAACAGGGGCGGAAGCTTTCTTT

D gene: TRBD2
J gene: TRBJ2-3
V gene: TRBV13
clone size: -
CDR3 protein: CASSAPWRGGSDTQYF
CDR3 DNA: TGTGCCAGCAGCGCCCCTTGGCGGGGGGGCTCAGATACGCAGTATTTT

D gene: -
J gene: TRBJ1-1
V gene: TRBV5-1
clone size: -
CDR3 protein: CASSEAVANTEAFF
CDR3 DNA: TGCGCCAGCTCGGAGGCCGTGGCGAACACTGAAGCTTTCTTT

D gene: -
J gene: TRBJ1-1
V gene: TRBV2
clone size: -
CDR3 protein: CASSDPMGGGTEAFF
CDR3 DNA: TGTGCCAGCAGCGATCCCATGGGGGGTGGCACTGAAGCTTTCTTT

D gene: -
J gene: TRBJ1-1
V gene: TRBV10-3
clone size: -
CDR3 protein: CAIRQDFDTEAFF
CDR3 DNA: TGTGCCATCAGACAGGATTTTGACACTGAAGCTTTCTTT

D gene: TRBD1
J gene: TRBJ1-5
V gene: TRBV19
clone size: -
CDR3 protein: CASSIQGQGNQPQHF
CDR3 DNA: TGTGCCAGTAGTATACAGGGACAGGGCAATCAGCCCCAGCATTTT

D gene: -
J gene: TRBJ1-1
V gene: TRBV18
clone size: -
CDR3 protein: CASSRDKNTEAFF
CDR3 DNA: TGTGCCAGCTCCCGGGACAAGAACACTGAAGCTTTCTTT

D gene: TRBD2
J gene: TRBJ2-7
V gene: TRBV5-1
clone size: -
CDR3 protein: CASRPTSGSFYEQYF
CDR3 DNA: TGCGCCAGCAGACCGACTAGCGGGAGTTTCTACGAGCAGTACTTC

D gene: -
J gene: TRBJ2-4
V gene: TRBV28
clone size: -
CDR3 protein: CASSLYSRGSGGNIQYF
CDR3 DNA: TGTGCCAGCAGTTTATACTCTCGGGGTAGCGGAGGAAACATTCAGTACTTC

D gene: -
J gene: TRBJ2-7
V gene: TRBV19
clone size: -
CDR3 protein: CASSIMAQREQYF
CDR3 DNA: TGTGCCAGTAGTATCATGGCCCAGCGAGAGCAGTACTTC

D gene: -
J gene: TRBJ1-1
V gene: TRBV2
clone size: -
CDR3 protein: CASSDLGTLNTEAFF
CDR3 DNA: TGTGCCAGCAGTGATTTAGGGACATTGAACACTGAAGCTTTCTTT

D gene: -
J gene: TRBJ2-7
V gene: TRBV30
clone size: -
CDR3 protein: CAWDSSSYEQYF
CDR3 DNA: TGTGCCTGGGACAGTAGCTCCTACGAGCAGTACTTC

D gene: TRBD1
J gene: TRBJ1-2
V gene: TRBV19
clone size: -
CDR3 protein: CASSMVVWTGINGYTF
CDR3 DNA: TGTGCCAGTAGTATGGTGGTTTGGACAGGGATTAATGGCTACACCTTC

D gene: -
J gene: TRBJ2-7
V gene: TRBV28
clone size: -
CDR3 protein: CASSLRLYEQYF
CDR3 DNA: TGTGCCAGCAGTTTACGTCTCTACGAGCAGTACTTC

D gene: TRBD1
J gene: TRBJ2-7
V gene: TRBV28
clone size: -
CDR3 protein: CASGQAGSWPLWREQYF
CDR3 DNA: TGTGCCAGCGGACAGGCAGGGAGTTGGCCCCTTTGGCGCGAGCAGTACTTC

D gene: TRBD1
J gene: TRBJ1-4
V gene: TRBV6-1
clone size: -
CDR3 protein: CASGRDRNEKLFF
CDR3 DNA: TGTGCCAGCGGACGGGACAGGAATGAAAAACTGTTTTTT

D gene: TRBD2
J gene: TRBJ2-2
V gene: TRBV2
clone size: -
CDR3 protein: CASTSGRGGTGELFF
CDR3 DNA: TGTGCCAGCACTAGCGGGAGGGGGGGAACCGGGGAGCTGTTTTTT

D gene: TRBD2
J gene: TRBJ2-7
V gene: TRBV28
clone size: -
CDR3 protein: CASSSGLVVFEQYF
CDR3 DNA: TGTGCCAGCAGTTCGGGACTAGTAGTCTTCGAGCAGTACTTC

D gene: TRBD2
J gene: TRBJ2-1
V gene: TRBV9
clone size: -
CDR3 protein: CASSVELAGANEQFF
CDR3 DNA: TGTGCCAGCAGCGTAGAACTAGCGGGAGCCAATGAGCAGTTCTTC

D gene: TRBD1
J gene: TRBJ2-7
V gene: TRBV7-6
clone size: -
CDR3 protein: CASSILPGQALF
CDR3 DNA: TGTGCCAGCAGCATTCTCCCGGGACAGGCTCTCTTC

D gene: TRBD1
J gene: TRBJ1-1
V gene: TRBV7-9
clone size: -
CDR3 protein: CASSQRDRENTEAFF
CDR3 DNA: TGTGCCAGCAGCCAAAGGGACAGGGAGAACACTGAAGCTTTCTTT

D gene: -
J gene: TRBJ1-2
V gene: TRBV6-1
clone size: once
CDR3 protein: CASSESTGPNYGYTF
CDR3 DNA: TGTGCCAGCAGTGAGTCGACAGGCCCTAACTATGGCTACACCTTC

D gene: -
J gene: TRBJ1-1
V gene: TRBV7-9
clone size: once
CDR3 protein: CASSYQDTEAFF
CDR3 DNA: TGTGCCAGCAGCTACCAGGACACTGAAGCTTTCTTT

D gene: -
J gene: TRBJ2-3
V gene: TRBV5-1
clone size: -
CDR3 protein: CASWDRTVLDTQYF
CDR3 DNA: TGCGCCAGCTGGGATAGGACAGTACTAGATACGCAGTATTTT

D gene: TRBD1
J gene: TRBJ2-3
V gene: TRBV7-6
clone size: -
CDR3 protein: CASSDGTGDTQYF
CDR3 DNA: TGTGCCAGCAGCGACGGGACAGGGGATACGCAGTATTTT

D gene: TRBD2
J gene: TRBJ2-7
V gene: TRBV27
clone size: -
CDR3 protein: CASSLYGGRSYEQYF
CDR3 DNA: TGTGCCAGCAGTTTATACGGGGGGAGATCCTACGAGCAGTACTTC

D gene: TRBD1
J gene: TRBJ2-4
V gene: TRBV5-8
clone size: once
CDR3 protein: CASSLGQGKNIQYF
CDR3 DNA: TGTGCCAGCAGCCTGGGACAGGGCAAAAACATTCAGTACTTC

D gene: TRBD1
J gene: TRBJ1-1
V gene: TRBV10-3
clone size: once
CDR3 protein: CAINGGRGLLTEAFF
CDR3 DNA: TGTGCCATCAACGGCGGTAGGGGGCTTTTGACTGAAGCTTTCTTT

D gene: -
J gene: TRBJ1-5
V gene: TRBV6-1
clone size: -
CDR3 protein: CASIPGQSNQPQHF
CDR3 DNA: TGTGCCAGCATCCCCGGACAGAGCAATCAGCCCCAGCATTTT

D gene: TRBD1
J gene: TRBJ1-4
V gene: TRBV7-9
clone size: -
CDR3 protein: CASSLAGGTEKLFF
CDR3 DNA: TGTGCCAGCAGCTTAGCAGGGGGCACTGAAAAACTGTTTTTT

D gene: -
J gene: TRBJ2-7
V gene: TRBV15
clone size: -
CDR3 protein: CATSRPGAGESYEQYF
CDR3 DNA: TGTGCCACCAGCAGACCCGGGGCAGGGGAGTCCTACGAGCAGTACTTC

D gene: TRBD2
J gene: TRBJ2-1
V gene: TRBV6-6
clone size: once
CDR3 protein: CASSQTGTSGYNEQFF
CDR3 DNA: TGTGCCAGCAGTCAAACCGGGACTAGCGGGTACAATGAGCAGTTCTTC

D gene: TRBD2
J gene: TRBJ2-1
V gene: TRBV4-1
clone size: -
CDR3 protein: CASSQTRDYRANEQFF
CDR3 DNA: TGCGCCAGCAGCCAAACCCGGGACTACCGGGCGAATGAGCAGTTCTTC

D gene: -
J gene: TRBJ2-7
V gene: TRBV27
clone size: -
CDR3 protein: CASSFATGEVREQYF
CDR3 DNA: TGTGCCAGCAGTTTCGCGACAGGTGAGGTTAGGGAGCAGTACTTC

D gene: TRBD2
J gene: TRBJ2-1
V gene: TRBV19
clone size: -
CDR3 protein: CASSSSGTYAYEQFF
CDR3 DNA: TGTGCCAGTTCCTCTAGCGGAACCTATGCTTATGAGCAGTTCTTC

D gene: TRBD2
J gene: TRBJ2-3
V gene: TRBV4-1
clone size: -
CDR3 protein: CASSRKLAGGLSTDTQYF
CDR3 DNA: TGCGCCAGCAGCCGGAAACTAGCGGGGGGACTCAGCACAGATACGCAGTATTTT

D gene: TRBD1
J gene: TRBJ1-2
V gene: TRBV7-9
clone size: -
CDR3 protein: CASSLTGAGYGYTF
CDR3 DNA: TGTGCCAGCAGCTTAACAGGGGCTGGCTATGGCTACACCTTC

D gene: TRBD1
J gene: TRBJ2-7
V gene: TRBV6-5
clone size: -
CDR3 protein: CASSWDRAHEQYF
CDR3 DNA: TGTGCCAGCAGTTGGGACAGGGCCCACGAGCAGTACTTC

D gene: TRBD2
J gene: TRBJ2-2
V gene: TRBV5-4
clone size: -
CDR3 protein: CASSLRGGRTGELFF
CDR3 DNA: TGTGCCAGCAGCTTACGCGGGGGGCGCACCGGGGAGCTGTTTTTT

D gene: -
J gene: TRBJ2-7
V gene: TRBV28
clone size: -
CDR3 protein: CASSHRETYEQYF
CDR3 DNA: TGTGCCAGCAGCCACCGGGAAACCTACGAGCAGTACTTC

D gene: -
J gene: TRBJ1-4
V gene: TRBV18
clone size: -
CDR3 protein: CASSPGPGAANEKLFF
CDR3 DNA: TGTGCCAGCTCACCGGGACCAGGGGCGGCTAATGAAAAACTGTTTTTT

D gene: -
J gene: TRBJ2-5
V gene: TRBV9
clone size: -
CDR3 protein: CASANFGGGQETQYF
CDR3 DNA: TGTGCCAGCGCGAACTTCGGGGGAGGACAAGAGACCCAGTACTTC

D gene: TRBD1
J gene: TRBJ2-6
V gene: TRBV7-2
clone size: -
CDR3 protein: CASISLSGGHSGANVLTF
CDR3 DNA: TGTGCCAGCATCTCACTGTCAGGGGGACACTCTGGGGCCAACGTCCTGACTTTC

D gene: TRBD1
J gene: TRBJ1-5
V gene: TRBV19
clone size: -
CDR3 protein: CASSKTAPGGADQPQHF
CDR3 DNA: TGTGCCAGTAGCAAGACCGCACCAGGGGGCGCGGATCAGCCCCAGCATTTT

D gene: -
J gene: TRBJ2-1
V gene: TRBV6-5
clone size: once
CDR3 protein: CASSYSESNEQFF
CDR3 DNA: TGTGCCAGCAGTTACTCCGAGTCAAATGAGCAGTTCTTC

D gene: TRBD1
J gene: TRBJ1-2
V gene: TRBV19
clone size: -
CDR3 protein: CASSILQTGDVGYTF
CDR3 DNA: TGTGCCAGTAGTATCCTCCAGACAGGGGATGTGGGCTACACCTTC